This T cell receptor beta chain derives from a study of blood T cell repertoires in COVID-19. Study background: Italy, Spain and the United States were the sources of the convalescent and acute COVID-19 samples. T cells, B-cell-depleted T cells, or PBMCs provided the cDNA or gDNA that served as material.

CDR3 size: 15 residues. J gave up 4 bases and V 4 bases, and 5 bases lay outside the gene matches. Germline V gives CDR1 SGHRS, CDR2 YFSETQ. Seattle's enrolled individuals joined amid active infection and were then monitored longitudinally. Under the authors' procedure: Amplifying reference gene primers gave estimates of nucleated cell counts. Assay: immunoSEQ multiplex PCR; the TCRdb copy retains only in-frame clones and omits some. V and J calls and clone size come straight from that table; D and trimming were deduced from the DNA. The table has 55,000 to 75,000 clones, almost 85% seen once. The sequence was obtained from a man aged 60 to 75 with COVID-19, enrolled during active disease. V usage is TRBV5-1 and J usage is TRBJ2-2; 9 bases line up with TRBD1. Sequencing was carried out using peripheral blood. The chain's CDR3 is CASSEGQGRTGELFF. CDR3 DNA sequence: TGCGCCAGCAGCGAGGGACAGGGCCGCACCGGGGAGCTGTTTTTT.